The rows below give T cell receptor beta chains drawn from one sample of a study of ipilimumab plus nivolumab after autologous stem cell transplantation. The protocol was immunoSEQ multiplex PCR, while the TCRdb copy is restricted to in-frame clones and leaves out a portion. This table has 12,000 or so clones, approximately 69% appearing once. The input for sequencing was PBMCs, taken in a trial of ipilimumab plus nivolumab as post-transplant consolidation. The receptors come from a male donor with diffuse large B-cell lymphoma. The CDR3 runs from the conserved cysteine through the conserved F or W. D genes are given only for firm matches. Some rows have no size entry. The others give once, few or many, or a class for an expanded clone.

TRBV5-6	-	TRBJ2-3	TRBD2	TGTGCCAGCAGCTTAGAACTAGCGGGGTTTGATACGCAGTATTTT	CASSLELAGFDTQYF
TRBV15	few	TRBJ2-7	TRBD2	TGTGCCACCAGCAGTACTAGCGCGAGCTCCTACGAGCAGTACTTC	CATSSTSASSYEQYF
TRBV7-2	-	TRBJ2-1	TRBD2	TGTGCCAGCAGCACCCGACTAGCGGGAGACAACTACAATGAGCAGTTCTTC	CASSTRLAGDNYNEQFF
TRBV4-1	-	TRBJ2-7	-	TGCGCCAGCAGCCAAGGAGGGTTGGCCTACGAGCAGTACTTC	CASSQGGLAYEQYF
TRBV29-1	-	TRBJ2-7	TRBD2	TGCAGCGTTGGGGAGGGGTACGAGCAGTACTTC	CSVGEGYEQYF
TRBV7-9	-	TRBJ1-2	-	TGTGCCAGCAGCCAAGGTCAGGGCCTTAACTATGGCTACACCTTC	CASSQGQGLNYGYTF
TRBV6-1	-	TRBJ1-4	-	TGTGCCAGCAGTGAGAGATCCGGGACGGAGAGGGAAAAACTGTTTTTT	CASSERSGTEREKLFF
TRBV5-1	-	TRBJ2-1	TRBD2	TGCGCCAGCAGCTTGGAAGGGGTTGGCGGGGGGGCTTTTGGCTCCTACAATGAGCAGTTCTTC	CASSLEGVGGGAFGSYNEQFF